One and the same sample provided the 24 T cell receptor beta chains below, sequenced in a study of blood T cells in healthy people across ages. Through a sample-barcoded 5' primer and a J-beta primer mix, a second PCR was run for roughly 7 to 11 cycles. MiXCR was run by TCRdb on the 5' RACE reads, yielding one entry per CDR3 protein. This sample carries about 1,400,000 distinct CDR3 sequences, roughly 59% of them seen once, and the ten largest clones take approximately 7%. Sample: blood. These receptors originate from a young man in good health.

This clonotype was seen a handful of times. J is TRBJ2-7 and V is TRBV29-1; 7 positions agree with TRBD1. In germline, CDR1 is SQVTM, CDR2 ANQGSEA. This CDR3 comprises 13 residues. V was clipped by 6 bases and J by 7 bases; unmatched bases: 12. CDR3 DNA sequence: TGCAGCGTATATCTACTTACAGGGGTTGAGCAGTACTTC. Amino acid sequence: CSVYLLTGVEQYF.

This clonotype was counted a single time. The V and J genes are TRBV21-1 and TRBJ2-7; TRBD2 was called by the table and not checked on the DNA. TRBV21-1 is a documented pseudogene. CDR3 length equals 11 residues. The CDR3 protein is CASSIGSGQYF. CDR3 coding DNA: TGTGCCAGCAGTATTGGGAGCGGTCAGTACTTC.

This sequence joins TRBV19 and TRBJ1-2; D is uncertain. Trimming removed 9 bases at V and 4 bases at J, with 12 bases between. Germline values: CDR1 LNHDA, CDR2 SQIVND (reference sequence). The CDR3 is 12 residues long. CDR3: CARTFLGYGYTF. CDR3 coding DNA: TGTGCCAGAACCTTCCTGGGCTATGGCTACACCTTC.

The V gene is TRBV27, the J gene TRBJ2-7, with 7 bases matching TRBD2. CDR1 and CDR2 (germline): MNHEY, SMNVEV (reference sequence). V shed 0 bases, J shed 6 bases, and the junction held 8 bases outside the gene matches. CDR3 length: 15 residues. The CDR3, as DNA: TGTGCCAGCAGTTTATCGGGAGGGATTGGCGTCGAGCAGTACTTC. Its protein is CASSLSGGIGVEQYF.

This clonotype was observed a handful of times. The rearrangement links TRBV9 to TRBJ2-3, with TRBD1 matching over 9 bases. The CDR3 totals 13 residues. Germline V gene lookup returns CDR1 SGDLS and CDR2 YYNGEE. Unmatched junction bases numbered 4, after V lost 3 bases and J lost 8 bases. CDR3 region: CASSGGQGFTQYF. The CDR3 bases are TGTGCCAGCAGCGGGGGACAGGGATTTACGCAGTATTTT.

V gene TRBV9 combines with J gene TRBJ1-5, with D hard to call. V was cut by 4 bases and J by 2 bases, with 10 bases left in between. Germline CDR1 is SGDLS and CDR2 is YYNGEE. This CDR3 spans 14 amino acids. In DNA form, the CDR3 reads TGTGCCAGCAGCCCCTCCGCGGGCAATCAGCCCCAGCATTTT. Residues: CASSPSAGNQPQHF.

This clonotype was found a few times. The V gene is TRBV29-1, the J gene TRBJ2-7, with TRBD2 as a possible D gene (5 bases). V lost 4 bases and J lost 0, with 16 bases in between. CDR3 length equals 15 residues. Germline V gene data show CDR1 as SQVTM and CDR2 as ANQGSEA. The CDR3: CSVVYGLTSSYEQYF. CDR3 in DNA: TGCAGCGTTGTGTATGGACTCACGAGCTCCTACGAGCAGTACTTC.

The chain employs TRBV7-2 and TRBJ2-7, with a weak D call TRBD1 (6 bases). CDR3 size: 16 residues. From germline, CDR1 is SGHTA and CDR2 FQGNSA. Deletions cut 3 bases from V and 1 base from J, with 16 bases between. The CDR3, as DNA: TGTGCCAGCAGCTTTCTGGGGGCGAAGATTTCCTACGAGCAGTACTTC. Amino acids: CASSFLGAKISYEQYF.

This clonotype was observed a handful of times. The rearrangement joins TRBV21-1 to TRBJ2-7; no DNA check was done on the table's D call, TRBD2. TRBV21-1 is designated a pseudogene. CDR3 length: 14 amino acids. Here the CDR3 DNA reads TGTGCCAGCCTAGGGGGACAGGAACCCTACGAGCAGTACTTC. This codes for CASLGGQEPYEQYF.

Of note for this clonotype: This may stem from a read error, because a much larger clone lies one nucleotide away. In DNA form, the CDR3 reads TGCAGCGCCTCCTCCTACAATGAGCAGTACTTC. Encoded protein: CSASSYNEQYF. The chain has TRBV29-1 and TRBJ2-5; no firm D call. The CDR3 sequence is 11 residues long. CDR1 is SQVTM, CDR2 ANQGSEA, per germline. Trimming took 7 bases from V and 11 from J, leaving 17 bases between them. Combining the CDR3 with reference TRBV29-1 and TRBJ2-5 gives the whole variable domain SAVISQKPSRDICQRGTSLTIQCQVDSQVTMMFWYRQQPGQSLTLIATANQGSEATYESGFVIDKFPISRPNLTFSTLTVSNMSPEDSSIYLCSASSYNEQYFGPGTRLLVL.

The chain links TRBV20-1 to TRBJ1-1; no clear D. The CDR3 has 15 amino acids. V was clipped by 5 bases and J by 1 base, with 17 bases between them. Germline V gene lookup returns CDR1 DFQATT and CDR2 SNEGSKA (reference sequence). Here the CDR3 DNA reads TGCAGTGCTCCCTCGGTAGAGACCCCGAACACTGAAGCTTTCTTT. Translating it yields CSAPSVETPNTEAFF.

This chain links TRBV6-4 with TRBJ2-5, with D perhaps TRBD2 (6 bases). Per the germline V gene, CDR1 is MRHNA and CDR2 is SNTAGT. V was pared by 6 bases and J by 13 bases, with 15 bases between. The CDR3 extends over 11 amino acids. The DNA for the CDR3 is TGTGCCAGCAGAACCGGGACTCAGTGGTACTTC. It translates to CASRTGTQWYF.

This clonotype was recorded a few times. The CDR3 is CASSLLAGGTTDTQYF. The CDR3, as DNA: TGCGCCAGCAGCTTGTTGGCGGGAGGGACCACAGATACGCAGTATTTT. The rearrangement uses TRBV5-1 and TRBJ2-3, with 9 bases that match TRBD2. Germline V gives CDR1 SGHRS, CDR2 YFSETQ. The trim removed 1 base at V and 2 bases at J, leaving 5 bases unmatched. CDR3 length equals 16 residues.

This clonotype has more than one count but fewer than ten. The chain employs TRBV12-3 or TRBV12-4 and TRBJ2-7; 8 positions agree with TRBD2. The CDR3 totals 17 residues. V shed 3 bases, J shed 0 bases, and the junction held 10 bases outside the gene matches. CDR3 sequence: CASSFEMTSDNSYEQYF. In nucleotides, the CDR3 is TGTGCCAGCAGTTTTGAGATGACTAGCGACAACTCCTACGAGCAGTACTTC.

This clonotype was seen a few times. The V call is TRBV20-1, the J call TRBJ2-5; TRBD2 matches at 8 bases. Trimming at V came to 7 bases and at J to 3 bases, leaving 13 bases not matched to a gene. The CDR3 length is 15 residues. Germline-derived CDR1 and CDR2 are DFQATT and SNEGSKA (reference sequence). CDR3 bases: TGCAGTGGGGCGGGCGGGAGGATGAGGAAAGAGACCCAGTACTTC. Its translation: CSGAGGRMRKETQYF.

The chain combines TRBV29-1 with TRBJ2-2; 9 bases match TRBD1. The germline V gene encodes CDR1 SQVTM and CDR2 ANQGSEA. The CDR3 has 14 residues. The V gene end was trimmed by 4 bases and the J gene end by 6 bases; junction bases not matched to a gene: 6. CDR3 residues: CSVVGTGTAGELFF. CDR3 in DNA: TGCAGCGTTGTTGGGACAGGGACGGCCGGGGAGCTGTTTTTT.

The chain joins TRBV11-2 to TRBJ2-7; the D is unclear. Germline CDR1 and CDR2: SGHAT and FQNNGV. This CDR3 comprises 12 residues. The V end was cut by 2 bases, the J end by 7 bases, with 9 bases between. CDR3 sequence (DNA): TGTGCCAGCAGCTTAAACGGGTTTGAGCAGTACTTC. It yields the protein CASSLNGFEQYF.

CDR3 in amino acids: CASSAGLADYTGELFF. The CDR3 DNA follows: TGTGCCAGCAGCGCCGGACTAGCGGACTACACCGGGGAGCTGTTTTTT. The chain carries TRBV7-9 and TRBJ2-2, with TRBD2 matching 10 bases. In germline, CDR1 is SEHNR, CDR2 FQNEAQ (reference sequence). The CDR3 is made up of 16 amino acids. V shed 5 bases, J shed 3 bases, and the junction held 6 bases outside the gene matches.

This sequence joins TRBV5-6 and TRBJ1-6; possible D gene TRBD1, 5 bases. Between the trimmed V and J ends, which lost 0 bases and 8 bases, there was a span of 9 bases. The V gene's germline CDR1 is SGHDT and CDR2 YYEEEE. This CDR3 is 14 amino acids long. In DNA form, the CDR3 reads TGTGCCAGCAGCTTGGTCGACAGAGATTCACCCCTCCACTTT. Its protein product is CASSLVDRDSPLHF.

The chain uses TRBV20-1 and TRBJ2-5; 12 bases are shared with TRBD2. The V gene's germline CDR1 is DFQATT and CDR2 SNEGSKA (reference sequence). V trimming: 0 bases; J trimming: 5 bases; junction bases outside the gene matches: 7. This CDR3 has 16 residues. The CDR3: CSARDASGGAWETQYF. The CDR3 DNA sequence: TGCAGTGCTAGAGATGCTAGCGGGGGGGCGTGGGAGACCCAGTACTTC.

This clonotype was seen a few times. CDR3 coding DNA: TGTGCCAGCACCCTCCTGGGGACCCCCCTCAGGTACCAAGAGACCCAGTACTTC. Translation: CASTLLGTPLRYQETQYF. J is TRBJ2-5 and V is TRBV12-3 or TRBV12-4, with D perhaps TRBD1 or TRBD2 (5 bases each). The CDR3 has 18 residues. Trimming left V 7 bases short and J 0 bases short, with 24 bases between.

This chain joins TRBV2 and TRBJ2-3, with D possibly matching TRBD2 (5 bases). Germline CDR1 SNHLY, CDR2 FYNNEI. CDR3 length equals 15 residues. Trimming shortened V by 4 bases and J by 0 bases, and 11 bases separated the two germline ends. The CDR3 DNA follows: TGTGCCAGCAGTGGGGAAGCGGCCAGCACAGATACGCAGTATTTT. Its translation is CASSGEAASTDTQYF.

This clonotype has only a few counts. This rearrangement joins TRBV6-4 to TRBJ1-2; D possibly corresponds to TRBD1 (5 bases). Per the germline V gene, CDR1 is MRHNA and CDR2 is SNTAGT. The CDR3 is 15 amino acids. With 3 bases removed from V and 6 bases from J, the gap between germline ends came to 17 bases. CDR3 sequence reads: CASSESPRVGDGYTF. CDR3 coding DNA: TGTGCCAGCAGTGAGTCGCCCAGGGTCGGGGATGGCTACACCTTC.

The CDR3 is CSVEEPSGISYNEQFF. The CDR3 DNA is TGCAGCGTTGAAGAGCCTAGCGGCATCTCCTACAATGAGCAGTTCTTC. The chain is built from TRBV29-1 and TRBJ2-1, with TRBD2 matching 7 bases. CDR1 and CDR2 from the germline V gene are SQVTM and ANQGSEA. Trimming took 0 bases from V and 0 from J; bases not matched to a gene: 5. The CDR3 is 16 residues long.